This TCR beta chain was recovered during a study of cytomegalovirus exposure and HLA in healthy donors. Study background: The same platform was used for the 130 or so validation repertoires as for the roughly 660 first-cohort repertoires, as reported in a later analysis. Notes on the study in general: Most TCR sequences were rare, but some public TCRs occurred in many donors.

Comment on this clone: Its matching antigen is unknown.

CDR3 size: 14 residues. Trimming cost V 5 bases and J 7 bases, with 17 bases left between them. CDR1 is MDHEN, CDR2 SYDVKM, per germline. Some clones are missing from TCRdb's copy, which holds only in-frame ones; the method was immunoSEQ multiplex PCR. The sample shows 200,000 to 300,000 clones, 86% of them seen only once. This TCR was sampled from a woman in her 30s in good health and CMV-seropositive. This chain joins TRBV28 and TRBJ1-2, with TRBD1 as a possible D gene (5 bases). The sequencing sample was made of PBMCs. The CDR3 loop is CASSRGGRESGYTF. The CDR3 DNA reads as TGTGCCAGCAGTAGGGGAGGGCGGGAGAGTGGCTACACCTTC.